The clone carrying this T cell receptor beta chain came up a few times. The antigen is not known. This entry belongs to a study of T-cell reconstitution after alpha-beta-depleted transplantation in children. V lost 7 bases and J 5 bases, leaving 12 bases between the germline ends. This CDR3 contains 12 residues. The germline V gene encodes CDR1 SGDLS and CDR2 YYNGEE. Unique molecular identifiers were built into the TCRbeta library. One entry per CDR3 protein, called by TCRdb with MiXCR from the PCR reads. The sample lists under 450,000 distinct CDR3 sequences, around 16% occurring once. Study-wide results and limits: Newly generated T cells supplied most T-cell counts and diversity one year post-transplant. Elevated TCRbeta diversity at day 60 was traced, in some patients, to surviving recipient T cells and thymic progenitors. About two months after transplant, alpha-beta T cells reportedly came from several hundred expanded graft clones.

The sample was PBMCs, mostly from graft donor cells, taken 360 days after TCRalphabeta/CD19-depleted stem cell transplant. The sequence was obtained from a boy in the first two years of life who had a stem cell transplant for Wiskott-Aldrich syndrome, so the T cells may come from the graft donor. The chain recombines TRBV9 with TRBJ1-2; maybe TRBD1 (6 bases). CDR3 protein: CASGDRNYGYTF. Written as DNA, the CDR3 is TGTGCCAGCGGAGACAGGAATTATGGCTACACCTTC.